This passage covers 20 T cell receptor beta chains from one sample sequenced in a study of molecular identifiers for immune sequencing clone quantification. One entry per CDR3 protein, called by TCRdb with MiXCR from the PCR reads. The profile shows around 460,000 distinct CDR3 sequences, about 20% of them singletons. The material sequenced was naive CD8+ T cells from blood, with Jurkat cell RNA spiked in. The subset here: FACS-sorted CD8+CD4-CCR7+CD45RA+ naive T cells. The receptors derive from a human donor in good health. Some libraries in this study had Jurkat cell RNA spiked in.

A note on this clonotype: A read error may be the cause here, since a much bigger clone is one base away. The genes are TRBV5-1 and TRBJ2-7; D assignment may be TRBD1 or TRBD2 (6 bases each). The CDR3 covers 16 residues. Germline V lookup: CDR1 SGHRS, CDR2 YFSETQ. The CDR3 bases are TGCGCCAGCAGCGATCCCGGGAAGGGGGGTACCTACGAGCGGTACTTC. Its translation: CASSDPGKGGTYERYF.

This clonotype was seen repeatedly, ten times or more. The rearrangement links TRBV9 to TRBJ2-5, with D maybe TRBD2 (6 bases). Trimming removed 6 bases at V and 2 bases at J, with 17 bases between. Germline loops: CDR1 SGDLS, CDR2 YYNGEE. The CDR3 totals 15 residues. The CDR3 DNA reads as TGTGCCAGCACCGAATTGGCGGGGTTTCAAGAGACCCAGTACTTC. Amino acids: CASTELAGFQETQYF. Full variable domain (outside the CDR3, taken from reference TRBV9 and TRBJ2-5): DSGVTQTPKHLITATGQRVTLRCSPRSGDLSVYWYQQSLDQGLQFLIQYYNGEERAKGNILERFSAQQFPDLHSELNLSSLELGDSALYFCASTELAGFQETQYFGPGTRLLVL.

In regard to this clonotype: A read error is possible here, since a much larger clone lies one base away. The V and J genes are TRBV21-1 and TRBJ1-3. TRBV21-1 is recorded as a pseudogene. The CDR3 is 13 residues long. CDR3: CASSKKSGNTIYF. The CDR3 DNA sequence: TGTGCCAGCAGCAAAAAAAGTGGAAACACCATATATTTT.

This clonotype has a handful of counts. V usage is TRBV20-1 and J usage is TRBJ2-7; no reliable D call. Per the germline V gene, CDR1 is DFQATT and CDR2 is SNEGSKA (reference sequence). The CDR3 is 15 amino acids. Trimming cost V 4 bases and J 0 bases, with 16 bases left between them. The CDR3 is CSAKVSQSYSYEQYF. In DNA form, the CDR3 reads TGCAGTGCTAAAGTATCACAGTCGTACTCCTACGAGCAGTACTTC.

This clonotype was picked up many times. The chain joins TRBV4-1 to TRBJ2-7, with 9 bases matching TRBD1. The junction had 5 bases not matched to a gene; V was cut back by 2 bases and J by 3 bases. Germline CDR1 is MGHRA and CDR2 is YSYEKL. The CDR3 totals 15 residues. CDR3 protein: CASSQWTGASYEQYF. The CDR3 nucleotides are TGCGCCAGCAGCCAATGGACAGGGGCGAGCTACGAGCAGTACTTC.

On this clonotype: A much larger clone lies a single base off, so this may be a read error. The chain couples TRBV7-9 to TRBJ2-1; D might be TRBD2 (6 bases). Germline loops: CDR1 SEHNR, CDR2 FQNEAQ (reference sequence). V lost 4 bases and J 9 bases, leaving 13 bases between the germline ends. This CDR3 is built from 13 residues. The chain's CDR3 is CASSSRTSSEQFF. CDR3 nucleotide sequence: TGTGCCAGCAGCTCCAGAACTAGCAGTGAGCAGTTCTTC.

On this clonotype: Possible read error: a much larger clone is one base away. The chain is built from TRBV30 and TRBJ2-7; possibly TRBD1 or TRBD2 for D (5 bases each). The CDR3 spans 12 residues. V lost 7 bases and J 6 bases, leaving 16 bases between the germline ends. Germline-derived CDR1 and CDR2 are GTSNPN and SVGIG (reference sequence). CDR3 amino acids: CAYRDGASEQYF. For the CDR3, the DNA is TGTGCCTACCGGGACGGGGCCTCCGAGCAGTACTTC.

In regard to this clonotype: A much more abundant neighbour one base away suggests this may be a read error. No conserved phenylalanine or tryptophan ends this CDR3, so it is likely a read error. This chain joins TRBV7-8 and TRBJ2-7; D not resolved. Germline loops: CDR1 SGHVS, CDR2 FQNEAQ. V lost 5 bases to trimming and J lost 2 bases, with 10 bases between them. This CDR3 comprises 13 residues. The CDR3 protein is CASSLRSTYEQYS. In DNA form, the CDR3 reads TGTGCCAGCAGCCTCCGAAGTACCTACGAGCAGTACTCC.

The table lists this clonotype with a few counts. The rearrangement uses TRBV3-1 and TRBJ2-7; 7 bases fit TRBD1. V was clipped by 4 bases and J by 3 bases; unmatched bases: 9. Germline V gene sequence: CDR1 LGHDT, CDR2 YNNKEL (reference sequence). This CDR3 is built from 15 residues. Here the CDR3 DNA reads TGTGCCAGCAGCCTCGGACAGGTCCTTGTCTACGAGCAGTACTTC. This translates into CASSLGQVLVYEQYF.

Details on this clonotype: A much bigger clone sits one base away, suggesting this may be a read error. The chain uses TRBV19 and TRBJ2-6; no definite D call. CDR3 length: 16 amino acids. Per germline, CDR1 LNHDA and CDR2 SQIVND (reference sequence). The CDR3 DNA reads as TGTGCCAGTAACGGCATTCTAAGCTCTAGGGCCAACGTCCTGACTTTC. Translation: CASNGILSSRANVLTF.

The rearrangement links TRBV10-3 to TRBJ2-2, with TRBD2 identical over 7 bases. Germline trimming cut 6 bases from V and 0 bases from J; bases unmatched to any gene: 7. Germline values: CDR1 ENHRY, CDR2 SYGVKD. The CDR3 contains 16 residues. CDR3 coding DNA: TGTGCCATCAGACCTCTAGCGGAGACGAACACCGGGGAGCTGTTTTTT. This translates into CAIRPLAETNTGELFF.

Of note for this clonotype: This may be a read error, as it is one base from a much larger clone. The chain is built from TRBV4-1 and TRBJ1-1; the D gene is possibly TRBD1 (5 bases). Germline V gives CDR1 MGHRA, CDR2 YSYEKL. The CDR3 extends over 16 amino acids. The CDR3: CASSQEGGLGVTGAFF. CDR3 coding DNA: TGCGCCAGCAGCCAAGAAGGTGGTTTGGGGGTGACTGGAGCTTTCTTT.

CDR3 loop: CASTEGQGWNEQFF. The DNA of the CDR3 is TGTGCCAGCACCGAAGGTCAGGGGTGGAATGAGCAGTTCTTC. V and J are TRBV3-1 and TRBJ2-1; possible D gene TRBD1, 6 bases. CDR3 size: 14 residues. The germline V and J ends were trimmed by 7 bases and 7 bases, with 17 bases remaining between them. Germline-derived CDR1 and CDR2 are LGHDT and YNNKEL (reference sequence).

The rearrangement joins TRBV3-1 to TRBJ2-3; 9 bases line up with TRBD1. The V and J ends lost 6 bases and 6 bases, in that order; junction bases with no gene match: 7. This CDR3 spans 14 amino acids. CDR1 and CDR2 from the germline V gene are LGHDT and YNNKEL (reference sequence). DNA of the CDR3: TGTGCCAGCAGACCAACAGGGGGCGAGGATACGCAGTATTTT. Translating gives CASRPTGGEDTQYF.

The chain joins TRBV6-1 to TRBJ2-7; D is possibly TRBD1 (6 bases). Between the trimmed V and J ends, which lost 1 base and 4 bases, there was a span of 8 bases. The CDR3 length is 13 residues. Germline-derived CDR1 and CDR2 are MNHNS and SASEGT. The CDR3 loop is CASSEEGVYEQYF. The CDR3 DNA reads TGTGCCAGCAGTGAAGAGGGGGTATACGAGCAGTACTTC.

This clonotype was counted only a few times. The J gene is TRBJ2-5, the V gene TRBV24-1; 10 bases align to TRBD1. The junction had 9 bases not matched to a gene; V was cut back by 4 bases and J by 2 bases. In germline, CDR1 is KGHDR, CDR2 SFDVKD. This CDR3 contains 17 residues. The CDR3 sequence: CATSDSGQGTLQETQYF. The CDR3 bases are TGTGCCACCAGTGACTCGGGACAGGGGACCCTTCAAGAGACCCAGTACTTC.

This clonotype was seen at least ten times. The chain recombines TRBV11-2 with TRBJ1-6; no definite D call. The germline V and J ends were trimmed by 3 bases and 9 bases, with 9 bases remaining between them. Germline CDR1 and CDR2: SGHAT and FQNNGV. The length of the CDR3 is 13 residues. CDR3 sequence: CASSFPFSSPLHF. Here the CDR3 DNA reads TGTGCCAGCAGCTTCCCCTTTTCTTCACCCCTCCACTTT.

This clonotype has a count of ten or more. This rearrangement joins TRBV6-5 to TRBJ2-7; TRBD1 is a possible D gene (6 bases). The V gene's germline CDR1 is MNHEY and CDR2 SVGAGI. CDR3 length: 14 residues. Deletions cut 6 bases from V and 2 bases from J, with 14 bases between. Here the CDR3 DNA reads TGTGCCAGCAGGGACCGGGACAACCCCTACGAGCAGTACTTC. Protein sequence: CASRDRDNPYEQYF.

This clonotype was observed many times. The chain couples TRBV27 to TRBJ2-1; D is possibly TRBD2 (7 bases). The V end was cut by 2 bases, the J end by 6 bases, with 14 bases between. Germline assignment: CDR1 MNHEY and CDR2 SMNVEV (reference sequence). This CDR3 has 15 residues. The CDR3 here is CASSLEGGPSNEQFF. The CDR3 DNA reads TGTGCCAGCAGTTTAGAGGGGGGGCCCTCCAATGAGCAGTTCTTC.

This clonotype has more than one count but fewer than ten. The V gene is TRBV7-9, the J gene TRBJ1-1, with D unresolved. CDR3 length: 13 residues. Trimming shortened V by 0 bases and J by 11 bases, and 13 bases separated the two germline ends. CDR1 and CDR2 (germline): SEHNR, FQNEAQ (reference sequence). DNA for the CDR3: TGTGCCAGCAGCTTAGCGGTGTCAGAGTGGGCTTTCTTT. Amino acid sequence: CASSLAVSEWAFF. Based on the CDR3 plus reference TRBV7-9 and TRBJ1-1, the full variable domain is DTGVSQNPRHKITKRGQNVTFRCDPISEHNRLYWYRQTLGQGPEFLTYFQNEAQLEKSRLLSDRFSAERPKGSFSTLEIQRTEQGDSAMYLCASSLAVSEWAFFGQGTRLTVV.